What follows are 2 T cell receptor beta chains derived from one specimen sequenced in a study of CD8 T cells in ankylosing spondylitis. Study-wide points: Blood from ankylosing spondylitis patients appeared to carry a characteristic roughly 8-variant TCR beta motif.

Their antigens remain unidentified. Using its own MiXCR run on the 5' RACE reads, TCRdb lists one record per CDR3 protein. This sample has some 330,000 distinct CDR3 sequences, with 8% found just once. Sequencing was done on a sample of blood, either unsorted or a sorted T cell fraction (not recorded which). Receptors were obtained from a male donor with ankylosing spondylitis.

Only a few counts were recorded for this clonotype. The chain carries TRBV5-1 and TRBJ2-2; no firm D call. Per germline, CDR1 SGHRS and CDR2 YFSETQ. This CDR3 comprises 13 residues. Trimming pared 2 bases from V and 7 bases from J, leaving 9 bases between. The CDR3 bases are TGCGCCAGCAGCTTCGGTCGGAGCGGGGAGCTGTTTTTT. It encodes CASSFGRSGELFF.

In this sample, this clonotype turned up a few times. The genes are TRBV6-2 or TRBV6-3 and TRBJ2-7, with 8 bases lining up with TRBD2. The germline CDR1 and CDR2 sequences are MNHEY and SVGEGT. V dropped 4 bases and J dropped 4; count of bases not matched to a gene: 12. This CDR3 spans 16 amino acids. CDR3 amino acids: CASSSTAGATAYEQYF. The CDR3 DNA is TGTGCCAGCAGTTCTACAGCGGGAGCCACCGCGTACGAGCAGTACTTC.